The 23 T cell receptor beta chains listed next were all sequenced from one sample in a study of radiation and T cells in renal cell carcinoma. Clones were sequenced by immunoSEQ multiplex PCR, and TCRdb holds only the in-frame ones, with some missing. The repertoire holds roughly 160,000 clones, with approximately 90% as singletons. Sample time point: blood 4 weeks post-SBRT, at nephrectomy. Noted treatment: 15 Gy SBRT to primary tumor, nephrectomy 4 weeks later. The specimen was blood, collected from a patient whose treatment included radiotherapy and nephrectomy. Receptors were obtained from a woman between 50 and 59 years old with renal cell carcinoma.

This clone was detected only a few times. The chain couples TRBV12-5 to TRBJ2-5, with 10 bases aligning to TRBD1. Per the germline V gene, CDR1 is LGHNT and CDR2 is FRNRAP. With V trimmed by 7 bases and J by 5 bases, 7 bases remained unmatched. This CDR3 is 14 amino acids long. CDR3 DNA: TGTGCTAGTGCCCAAGGGACAGGGGCTGAGACCCAGTACTTC. This encodes CASAQGTGAETQYF.

The CDR3 DNA reads as TGTGCCAGCAGCTTACCCCCTAACACCGGGGAGCTGTTTTTT. Its protein is CASSLPPNTGELFF. The chain has TRBV7-2 and TRBJ2-2; D unclear. This CDR3 has 14 residues. Germline-derived CDR1 and CDR2 are SGHTA and FQGNSA. The V gene lost 2 bases and the J gene lost 2 bases, with 6 bases spanning the gap.

J is TRBJ2-7 and V is TRBV5-1, with unresolved D. This CDR3 is 14 amino acids long. V lost 4 bases and J 2 bases, leaving 13 bases between the germline ends. Germline V lookup: CDR1 SGHRS, CDR2 YFSETQ. CDR3 nucleotide sequence: TGCGCCAGCAGCCCGGTGTTTACGGCCTACGAGCAGTACTTC. Encoded protein: CASSPVFTAYEQYF.

This sequence joins TRBV4-2 and TRBJ2-7; D gene ambiguous. V lost 0 bases and J 5 bases, leaving 11 bases between the germline ends. Germline V gene lookup returns CDR1 LGHNA and CDR2 YNFKEQ. The CDR3 runs to 14 residues. The CDR3 nucleotides are TGTGCCAGCAGCCAAGAAGGTAGGCGTAACGAGCAGTACTTC. It specifies CASSQEGRRNEQYF.

The chain couples TRBV7-9 to TRBJ1-5; a weak D match, TRBD1 (6 bases). The germline V gene encodes CDR1 SEHNR and CDR2 FQNEAQ (reference sequence). The V gene lost 1 base and the J gene lost 0 bases, with 13 bases spanning the gap. This CDR3 region has 17 residues. CDR3 DNA sequence: TGTGCCAGCAGCTTAGTTCTCACAGGGAATAGCAATCAGCCCCAGCATTTT. Encoded protein: CASSLVLTGNSNQPQHF.

The V call is TRBV7-9, the J call TRBJ1-5; D uncertain. Germline V CDR1 and CDR2: SEHNR, FQNEAQ (reference sequence). Trimming stripped 1 base from V and 0 bases from J, with 7 bases between. This CDR3 region has 15 residues. CDR3 in DNA: TGTGCCAGCAGCTTAGATGGGTATAGCAATCAGCCCCAGCATTTT. Its translation: CASSLDGYSNQPQHF. Variable domain in full (rest from reference TRBV7-9 and TRBJ1-5): DTGVSQNPRHKITKRGQNVTFRCDPISEHNRLYWYRQTLGQGPEFLTYFQNEAQLEKSRLLSDRFSAERPKGSFSTLEIQRTEQGDSAMYLCASSLDGYSNQPQHFGDGTRLSIL.

This clone appeared once. The rearrangement uses TRBV5-4 and TRBJ2-7; no clear D gene. The CDR3 runs to 11 residues. V was trimmed by 2 bases and J by 6 bases, leaving 6 bases between them. The germline V gene has CDR1 SGHNT and CDR2 YYREEE (reference sequence). CDR3 in amino acids: CASSFGLEQYF. CDR3 sequence (DNA): TGTGCCAGCAGCTTTGGGCTCGAGCAGTACTTC. Supplemented by reference TRBV5-4 and TRBJ2-7, the full variable domain reads ETGVTQSPTHLIKTRGQQVTLRCSSQSGHNTVSWYQQALGQGPQFIFQYYREEENGRGNFPPRFSGLQFPNYSSELNVNALELDDSALYLCASSFGLEQYFGPGTRLTVT.

Ten or more counts support this clone. The J gene is TRBJ1-1, the V gene TRBV9; D is unresolved. Between the trimmed V and J ends, which lost 5 bases and 2 bases, there was a span of 19 bases. CDR1 and CDR2 from the germline V gene are SGDLS and YYNGEE. The CDR3 length is 16 residues. CDR3 region: CASSARRGGFNTEAFF. CDR3 nucleotides: TGTGCCAGCAGTGCCAGACGGGGAGGTTTTAACACTGAAGCTTTCTTT.

The chain couples TRBV10-3 to TRBJ2-2; D remains ambiguous. The CDR3 sequence is 16 residues long. Germline CDR1 reads ENHRY; CDR2 reads SYGVKD. V lost 6 bases to trimming and J lost 2 bases, with 16 bases between them. The CDR3 here is CAISGPKRENTGELFF. The CDR3 DNA reads as TGTGCCATCAGCGGACCGAAAAGGGAAAACACCGGGGAGCTGTTTTTT.

This clone has just one count. This sequence joins TRBV10-3 and TRBJ2-7; possibly TRBD1 for D (5 bases). The CDR3 runs 14 residues. The V and J ends lost 7 bases and 0 bases respectively, with 13 bases between them. The germline V gene has CDR1 ENHRY and CDR2 SYGVKD. CDR3 protein: CAIKYRTSSYEQYF. The CDR3 region has the DNA TGTGCCATCAAATACAGGACGTCCTCCTACGAGCAGTACTTC.

V gene TRBV25-1 combines with J gene TRBJ2-7, with D possibly being TRBD1 or TRBD2 (5 bases each). The CDR3 spans 14 residues. Germline lookup yields CDR1 MGHDK and CDR2 SYGVNS. V lost 2 bases and J 3 bases, leaving 11 bases between the germline ends. CDR3: CASSEPEGYYEQYF. The CDR3 DNA reads as TGTGCCAGCAGTGAACCCGAGGGGTACTACGAGCAGTACTTC.

The gene calls are TRBV4-2 and TRBJ1-3, with a tentative D call TRBD1 (5 bases). Trimming left V 3 bases short and J 0 bases short, with 9 bases between. The CDR3 consists of 15 residues. Germline V CDR1 and CDR2: LGHNA, YNFKEQ. The DNA of the CDR3 is TGTGCCAGCAGCCAGGACACCTCCTCTGGAAACACCATATATTTT. This translates into CASSQDTSSGNTIYF.

The chain uses TRBV19 and TRBJ1-2; 7 bases align to TRBD1. The CDR3 is 15 residues long. The germline V gene encodes CDR1 LNHDA and CDR2 SQIVND (reference sequence). The V segment lost 5 bases and the J segment 6 bases; nucleotides outside the gene matches: 12. The CDR3, as DNA: TGTGCCAGTAGTGGGGGACAGTTGTACTATGATGGCTACACCTTC. Amino acids: CASSGGQLYYDGYTF. The full variable domain, with the rest looked up from reference TRBV19 and TRBJ1-2, is DGGITQSPKYLFRKEGQNVTLSCEQNLNHDAMYWYRQDPGQGLRLIYYSQIVNDFQKGDIAEGYSVSREKKESFPLTVTSAQKNPTAFYLCASSGGQLYYDGYTFGSGTRLTVV.

The chain employs TRBV7-9 and TRBJ1-1; 8 positions match TRBD1. This CDR3 region has 14 residues. CDR1 is SEHNR and CDR2 is FQNEAQ in the germline V gene (reference sequence). V dropped 4 bases and J dropped 8; count of bases not matched to a gene: 9. The CDR3 coding sequence is TGTGCCAGCAGCTCCGCAGGGGGCGGGGGCGAAGCTTTCTTT. Protein sequence: CASSSAGGGGEAFF.

The V gene is TRBV7-9, the J gene TRBJ2-6; D may be TRBD1 (5 bases). CDR1 is SEHNR, CDR2 FQNEAQ, per germline (reference sequence). CDR3 length: 16 residues. V lost 1 base and J lost 2, with 9 bases in between. CDR3 DNA sequence: TGTGCCAGCAGCTTAGACAGGTTTCCTGGGGCCAACGTCCTGACTTTC. Translation gives CASSLDRFPGANVLTF.

The chain recombines TRBV6-1 with TRBJ2-1; D is uncertain. V lost 1 base and J lost 10, with 17 bases in between. The CDR3 loop spans 15 amino acids. Germline V gene data show CDR1 as MNHNS and CDR2 as SASEGT. The CDR3 coding sequence is TGTGCCAGCAGTGAAGGCGTCGCGAGTTTAGGGGAGCAGTTCTTC. This gives the protein CASSEGVASLGEQFF.

The chain recombines TRBV19 with TRBJ1-6; D is uncertain. CDR1 is LNHDA, CDR2 SQIVND, per germline (reference sequence). V lost 3 bases, J lost 0 bases, and 15 bases lay in between. CDR3 length: 18 residues. The chain's CDR3 is CASSMPNYGSSYNSPLHF. Here the CDR3 DNA reads TGTGCCAGTAGTATGCCAAACTACGGTAGCTCCTATAATTCACCCCTCCACTTT.

The chain links TRBV5-8 to TRBJ1-2; 8 bases are a match to TRBD1. In germline, CDR1 is SGHTS, CDR2 YDEGEE. The V segment lost 3 bases and the J segment 4 bases; nucleotides outside the gene matches: 5. The CDR3 length is 14 residues. The CDR3 is CASSSGQGGYGYTF. In DNA form, the CDR3 reads TGTGCCAGCAGCTCAGGACAGGGTGGCTATGGCTACACCTTC.

The J gene is TRBJ1-5, the V gene TRBV6-1, with D possibly TRBD1 on 5 matching bases. The germline gives CDR1 MNHNS, CDR2 SASEGT. The V end lost 7 bases, the J end lost 0 bases, and 13 bases lay between the germline ends. The CDR3 has 15 amino acids. CDR3 sequence (DNA): TGTGCCAGCAAAAGGGGCCACGTTAGCAATCAGCCCCAGCATTTT. Translation gives CASKRGHVSNQPQHF.

The V call is TRBV6-5, the J call TRBJ1-5, with D perhaps matching TRBD1 (5 bases). Per germline, CDR1 MNHEY and CDR2 SVGAGI. The CDR3 length is 14 residues. Trimming left V 5 bases short and J 6 bases short, with 14 bases between. The CDR3 DNA follows: TGTGCCAGCAGTGCTGGGGGGGGTCTTCAGCCCCAGCATTTT. Translating gives CASSAGGGLQPQHF.

This sequence joins TRBV27 and TRBJ1-5; D gene uncertain. The germline gives CDR1 MNHEY, CDR2 SMNVEV (reference sequence). This CDR3 is 14 amino acids long. V lost 5 bases, J lost 1 base, and 9 bases lay in between. CDR3 nucleotide sequence: TGTGCCAGCAGTCCTTCCCTGAGCAATCAGCCCCAGCATTTT. It codes for CASSPSLSNQPQHF.

V and J are TRBV6-5 and TRBJ2-1; D is possibly TRBD1 or TRBD2 (5 bases each). The V end lost 6 bases, the J end lost 9 bases, and 21 bases lay between the germline ends. Germline V gives CDR1 MNHEY, CDR2 SVGAGI. The CDR3 runs 15 residues. The CDR3 sequence is CASSSIAGARSEQFF. The CDR3 DNA sequence: TGTGCCAGCAGCTCGATAGCCGGGGCCCGGAGTGAGCAGTTCTTC.

This clone is a singleton in its sample. The rearrangement joins TRBV6-4 to TRBJ2-5, with D uncertain. The V gene lost 5 bases and the J gene lost 2 bases, with 12 bases spanning the gap. This CDR3 comprises 14 residues. Germline-derived CDR1 and CDR2 are MRHNA and SNTAGT. The CDR3 reads CASSLSPVQETQYF. The CDR3 DNA reads as TGTGCCAGCAGTCTTAGCCCAGTTCAAGAGACCCAGTACTTC.